This T cell receptor (beta chain) was recorded in a study of blood T cell repertoires in COVID-19. On the study more broadly: PBMCs, B-cell-depleted T cells, or T cells were the source of the cDNA or gDNA that made up the material.

Trimming left V 7 bases short and J 2 bases short, with 15 bases between. Germline lookup yields CDR1 LNHDA and CDR2 SQIVND (reference sequence). The CDR3 has 15 residues. The repertoire was sequenced with immunoSEQ multiplex PCR; TCRdb's copy has only in-frame clones and lacks some. The sample lists about 190,000 clones; approximately 84% were seen once. This TCR was recovered from a woman in her 70s with active or convalescent COVID-19. The specimen was peripheral blood. The V gene is TRBV19, the J gene TRBJ2-1, with D possibly TRBD2 on 6 matching bases. CDR3 protein: CASTPGGDTYNEQFF. CDR3 bases: TGTGCCAGTACCCCCGGGGGTGACACCTACAATGAGCAGTTCTTC. Based on the CDR3 plus reference TRBV19 and TRBJ2-1, the full variable domain is DGGITQSPKYLFRKEGQNVTLSCEQNLNHDAMYWYRQDPGQGLRLIYYSQIVNDFQKGDIAEGYSVSREKKESFPLTVTSAQKNPTAFYLCASTPGGDTYNEQFFGPGTRLTVL.